This T cell receptor beta chain came from a study of blood T cells in healthy people across ages. Study outcomes and limitations: Diversity estimates from one million T cells were considered underestimates. With naive T cell percentage, TCR beta diversity showed a strong correlation.

Points on this clonotype: Its antigen is unknown.

The use of a sample-barcoded 5' primer and a J-beta primer mix characterized a second PCR of roughly 6 to 11 cycles. Every cDNA molecule bore a tag from a template-switch adaptor containing 12 random nucleotides. TCRdb processed the 5' RACE reads anew with MiXCR; each CDR3 protein has one entry. The profile shows some 860,000 distinct CDR3 sequences, 45% to 70% of them singletons. The CDR3 totals 15 residues. Unmatched junction bases numbered 5, after V lost 3 bases and J lost 4 bases. The germline CDR1 and CDR2 sequences are KGHDR and SFDVKD. The sequence was collected from a man between 40 and 49 years old in good health. Input material: blood. V and J are TRBV24-1 and TRBJ1-5, with 7 bases fitting TRBD1. CDR3 region: CATSDPGTENQPQHF. The CDR3 region has the DNA TGTGCCACCAGTGATCCCGGGACAGAAAATCAGCCCCAGCATTTT.